These T cell receptor beta chains were read from a single sample in a study of early T cells in non-severe SARS-CoV-2 infection. A single record per CDR3 protein comes from TCRdb applying MiXCR to the 5' RACE reads. Here the sample spans some 49,000 distinct CDR3 sequences, 12% being singletons. Material for sequencing was whole blood. These receptor sequences come from an adult who was a healthcare worker with PCR-confirmed SARS-CoV-2 infection or an uninfected control (not recorded which). Each CDR3 is given with its conserved first and last residue. Each record gives: V gene, D gene, J gene, clone size, CDR3 protein, CDR3 DNA. A D gene is named only where the DNA matches it firmly. Clone size is shown for a subset of rows, as once, few, many or a class of expanded clone.

v_call: TRBV5-4; d_call: NA; j_call: TRBJ1-2; clone_size: NA; cdr3_aa: CASSFHREDGYTF; cdr3_nt: TGTGCCAGCAGCTTTCACAGGGAGGATGGCTACACCTTC
v_call: TRBV29-1; d_call: TRBD1; j_call: TRBJ1-1; clone_size: NA; cdr3_aa: CSVNRQGVSTEAFF; cdr3_nt: TGCAGCGTGAACCGACAGGGCGTGAGCACTGAAGCTTTCTTT
v_call: TRBV11-3; d_call: TRBD1; j_call: TRBJ2-1; clone_size: NA; cdr3_aa: CVSSRQGLDEQFF; cdr3_nt: TGTGTCAGCAGCCGACAGGGGCTGGATGAGCAGTTCTTC
v_call: TRBV6-5; d_call: TRBD2; j_call: TRBJ2-1; clone_size: NA; cdr3_aa: CASSYTSGSYNEQFF; cdr3_nt: TGTGCCAGCAGTTACACTAGCGGGAGCTACAATGAGCAGTTCTTC
v_call: TRBV13; d_call: NA; j_call: TRBJ2-1; clone_size: many; cdr3_aa: CASSSPGEGQFF; cdr3_nt: TGTGCCAGCAGCTCCCCGGGGGAAGGGCAGTTCTTC
v_call: TRBV5-1; d_call: TRBD2; j_call: TRBJ2-1; clone_size: few; cdr3_aa: CASSPGTSLTNVQFF; cdr3_nt: TGCGCCAGCAGCCCTGGGACTAGCTTAACCAATGTGCAGTTCTTC
v_call: TRBV20-1; d_call: NA; j_call: TRBJ1-4; clone_size: few; cdr3_aa: CSARGVGNEKLFF; cdr3_nt: TGCAGTGCTAGGGGAGTGGGGAATGAAAAACTGTTTTTT
v_call: TRBV11-2; d_call: TRBD2; j_call: TRBJ2-1; clone_size: many; cdr3_aa: CASSPTSGVKNEQFF; cdr3_nt: TGTGCCAGCAGTCCCACTAGCGGGGTAAAAAATGAGCAGTTCTTC
v_call: TRBV19; d_call: TRBD1; j_call: TRBJ1-5; clone_size: many; cdr3_aa: CASSIAGGGQPQHF; cdr3_nt: TGTGCCAGTAGTATAGCAGGGGGAGGACAGCCCCAGCATTTT
v_call: TRBV7-3; d_call: TRBD1; j_call: TRBJ2-5; clone_size: NA; cdr3_aa: CASSLGTGTGETQYF; cdr3_nt: TGTGCCAGCAGCTTGGGGACAGGGACTGGGGAGACCCAGTACTTC
v_call: TRBV6-1; d_call: TRBD1; j_call: TRBJ2-1; clone_size: many; cdr3_aa: CASSEGNRGREGEQFF; cdr3_nt: TGTGCCAGCAGTGAAGGGAACAGGGGCCGCGAGGGAGAGCAGTTCTTC
v_call: TRBV6-1; d_call: NA; j_call: TRBJ1-5; clone_size: many; cdr3_aa: CASSGSGVNQPQHF; cdr3_nt: TGTGCCAGCAGTGGATCAGGGGTCAATCAGCCCCAGCATTTT
v_call: TRBV29-1; d_call: NA; j_call: TRBJ1-1; clone_size: NA; cdr3_aa: CSGTWNTEAFF; cdr3_nt: TGCAGCGGTACATGGAACACTGAAGCTTTCTTT
v_call: TRBV29-1; d_call: NA; j_call: TRBJ1-1; clone_size: many; cdr3_aa: CSVPPDGTEAFF; cdr3_nt: TGCAGCGTTCCCCCGGATGGCACTGAAGCTTTCTTT